This T cell receptor (beta chain) emerged from a study of cytomegalovirus exposure and HLA in healthy donors. General observations from the study: Cytomegalovirus status, reportedly, was diagnosed with high specificity and sensitivity by the classifier.

Turning to this clone: Its antigen is currently unknown.

CDR1 is SQVTM, CDR2 ANQGSEA, per germline. The CDR3 loop spans 13 amino acids. V was trimmed by 5 bases and J by 8 bases, leaving 15 bases between them. Clones were read by immunoSEQ multiplex PCR, and TCRdb kept only the in-frame ones, dropping some. The table shows some 180,000 clones, with roughly 86% occurring only once. This sequence joins TRBV29-1 and TRBJ1-4; no firm D call. This sequence was found in a man younger than 45 in good health and CMV-seropositive. The specimen was PBMCs. The CDR3 DNA follows: TGCAGCGTTCCAGCTAGGTCGGGAGAAAAACTGTTTTTT. It specifies CSVPARSGEKLFF.